This paragraph reports one T cell receptor (beta chain). This sample is part of a study of blood T cell repertoires in COVID-19. For the study at large: Researchers got acute and convalescent COVID-19 samples from the United States, Italy and Spain. The cDNA or gDNA used as material had been derived from T cells, B-cell-depleted T cells, or PBMCs.

Methods used by the authors: Estimation of nucleated cell counts relied on the amplification of reference gene primers. Clones were sequenced by immunoSEQ multiplex PCR, and TCRdb holds only the in-frame ones, with some missing. The V and J calls and clone size are taken from that table; D and trimming were inferred from the DNA. This sample has roughly 150,000 clones; about 77% occur once, and the top ten carry around 4%. This CDR3 contains 16 residues. CDR1 and CDR2 from the germline V gene are MDHEN and SYDVKM. V trimming: 6 bases; J trimming: 5 bases; junction bases outside the gene matches: 9. Specimen: peripheral blood. The clonotype originates from a man aged 55 to 69 with acute or convalescent COVID-19. The chain carries TRBV28 and TRBJ2-7, with 14 bases identical to TRBD2. The CDR3 DNA reads as TGTGCCAGCAGGAACGGGGGGACTAGCGGGAGTGACGAGCAGTACTTC. Amino acids: CASRNGGTSGSDEQYF.